This T cell receptor (beta chain) stems from a study of T cells after yellow fever vaccination. The study, taken as a whole, reports: Most clones from primary vaccination were detected again post-booster (96% CD4, roughly 85% CD8). From the bulk population, abundant clonotypes could contaminate and appear within FACS-sorted repertoires.

Germline V gene sequence: CDR1 MGHDK, CDR2 SYGVNS. V was trimmed by 4 bases and J by 8 bases, leaving 14 bases between them. The CDR3 is made up of 13 amino acids. This clonotype was counted many times. What it binds is unknown. TCRdb itself ran the 5' RACE reads through MiXCR, one entry per CDR3 protein. The sample carries around 310,000 distinct CDR3 sequences, approximately 4% recorded once. This chain uses TRBV25-1 with TRBJ1-2; a possible D gene is TRBD1 (6 bases). The sample in question was PBMCs, obtained 5 days after the yellow fever booster vaccination. The source of this sequence is a man between 18 and 35 years old who received the YFV17D yellow fever vaccine. CDR3 in DNA: TGTGCCAGCAGTGGGCAGGGGACTCGCGGCTACACCTTC. Its protein is CASSGQGTRGYTF.